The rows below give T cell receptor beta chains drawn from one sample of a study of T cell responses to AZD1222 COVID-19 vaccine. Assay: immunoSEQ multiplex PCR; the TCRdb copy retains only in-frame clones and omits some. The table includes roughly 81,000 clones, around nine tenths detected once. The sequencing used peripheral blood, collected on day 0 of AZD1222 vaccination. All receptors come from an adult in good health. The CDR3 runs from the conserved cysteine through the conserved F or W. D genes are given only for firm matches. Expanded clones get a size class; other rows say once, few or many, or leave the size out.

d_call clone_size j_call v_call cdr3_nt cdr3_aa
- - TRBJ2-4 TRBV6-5 TGTGCCAGCAGTCCTCGGTCCGGAAACATTCAGTACTTC CASSPRSGNIQYF
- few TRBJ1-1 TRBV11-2 TGTGCCAGCAGCTTCAGAGCCACAGGGTGGGGAGACACTGAAGCTTTCTTT CASSFRATGWGDTEAFF
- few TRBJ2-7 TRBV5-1 TGCGCCAGCAGCTTGGTAATGGGGCTGTCCTACGAGCAGTACTTC CASSLVMGLSYEQYF
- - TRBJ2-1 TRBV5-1 TGCGCCAGCAGCTTGTATTCCTCACGGATGACTAATGAGCAGTTCTTC CASSLYSSRMTNEQFF
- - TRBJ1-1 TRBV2 TGTGCCAGCAGTGACAAAAGGGTACCAACACCCACTGAAGCTTTCTTT CASSDKRVPTPTEAFF
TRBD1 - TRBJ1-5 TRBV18 TGTGCCAGCTCACCAAAGACAGGGTTGCAGCCCCAGCATTTT CASSPKTGLQPQHF
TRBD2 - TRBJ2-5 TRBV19 TGTGCCAGTAGTCCGAGAGGGGAATACGGGACTAGCGTGGCAGAGACCCAGTACTTC CASSPRGEYGTSVAETQYF
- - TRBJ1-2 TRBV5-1 TGCGCCAGCAGCCCGAGTGGGACAAACTATGGCTACACCTTC CASSPSGTNYGYTF
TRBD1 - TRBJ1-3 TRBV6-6 TGTGCCAGCAGTACCCCCAACAGGGGAAATGGAAACACCATATATTTT CASSTPNRGNGNTIYF
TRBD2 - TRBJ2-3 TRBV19 TGTGCCAGTAGTATACTAGCGGGAGCCACAGATACGCAGTATTTT CASSILAGATDTQYF
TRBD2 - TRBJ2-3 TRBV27 TGTGCCAGCAGTCCCCGGTTAGTAGCGGGAGGAACCACAGATACGCAGTATTTT CASSPRLVAGGTTDTQYF
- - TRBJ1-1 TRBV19 TGTGCCAGTAGTATAGTTGGACTTACAAACACTGAAGCTTTCTTT CASSIVGLTNTEAFF
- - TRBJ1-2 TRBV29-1 TGCAGCGCCGGAGGTCCGAGCTATGGCTACACCTTC CSAGGPSYGYTF
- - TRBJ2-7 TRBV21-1 TGTGCCAGCAGCCCTCCGGGGGCGGGCTCCTACGAGCAGTACTTC CASSPPGAGSYEQYF
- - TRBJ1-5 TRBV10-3 TGTGCCACCGGTGGAGGGTTCGATCAGCCCCAGCATTTT CATGGGFDQPQHF
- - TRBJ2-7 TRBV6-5 TGTGCCAGCAGCAGCAACCAAGCCCTCTACGAGCAGTACTTC CASSSNQALYEQYF
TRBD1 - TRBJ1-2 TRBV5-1 TGCGCCAGCAGACAAGGACAGGATTATGGCTACACCTTC CASRQGQDYGYTF
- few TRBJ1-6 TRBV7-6 TGTGCCAGCAGCTTAGAGCCTCACGGGAGCTCCTATAATTCACCCCTCCACTTT CASSLEPHGSSYNSPLHF
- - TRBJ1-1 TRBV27 TGTGCCAGCAGTTCCAGGACAGCTCGGGACACTGAAGCTTTCTTT CASSSRTARDTEAFF
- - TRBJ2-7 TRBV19 TGTGCCACCAGAGGGACCCCACGGTGGCACGAGCAGTACTTC CATRGTPRWHEQYF
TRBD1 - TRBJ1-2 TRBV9 TGTGCCAGCAGCGAGGGTTTGGGGACAGCCTATGGCTACACCTTC CASSEGLGTAYGYTF
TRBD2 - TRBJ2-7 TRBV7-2 TGTGCCAGCAGCTCAAAGACTAGCGGGAGCGAGCAGTACTTC CASSSKTSGSEQYF
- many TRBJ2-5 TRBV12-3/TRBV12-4 TGTGCCAGCAGTTTAGGACAGCAGACCCAGTACTTC CASSLGQQTQYF
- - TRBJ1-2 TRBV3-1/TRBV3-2 TGTGCCAGCAGCCAAGCGGGGGGGGTAAGATCCTCTAACTATGGCTACACCTTC CASSQAGGVRSSNYGYTF
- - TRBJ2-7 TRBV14 TGTGCCAGCAGCCAAGGGTACGAGCAGTACTTC CASSQGYEQYF
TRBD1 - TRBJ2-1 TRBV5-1 TGCGCCAGCAGCCGAGGACAGGATACGTACAATGAGCAGTTCTTC CASSRGQDTYNEQFF
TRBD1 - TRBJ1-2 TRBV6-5 TGTGCCAGCAGTTCTAAGACAGGGCCGATCGGCTACACCTTC CASSSKTGPIGYTF
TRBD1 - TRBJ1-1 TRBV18 TGTGCCAGCTCACCACCCGAGCACAGGGGAGTAGCTGAAGCTTTCTTT CASSPPEHRGVAEAFF
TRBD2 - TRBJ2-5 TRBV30 TGTGCCTGGAGTGTTCGGGGGGTCGGAGGAGAGACCCAGTACTTC CAWSVRGVGGETQYF
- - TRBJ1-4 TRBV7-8 TGTGCCAGCAGCCTAAACCCCTATGAAAAACTGTTTTTT CASSLNPYEKLFF
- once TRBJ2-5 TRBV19 TGTGCCAGTGGGTACGGAGCTCAAGAGACCCAGTACTTC CASGYGAQETQYF
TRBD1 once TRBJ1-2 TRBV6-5 TGTGCCAGCAGTTACTCGGAACAGGGGGCCGATGGCTACACCTTC CASSYSEQGADGYTF
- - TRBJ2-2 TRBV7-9 TGTGCCACCAGGGTGCAGGCGGCCGGGGAGCTGTTTTTT CATRVQAAGELFF
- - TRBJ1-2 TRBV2 TGTGCCAGCAGGCCCAGCGGCTATGGCTACACCTTC CASRPSGYGYTF
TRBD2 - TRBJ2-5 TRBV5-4 TGTGCCAGCAGCTTCCCCGGACTAGCGGGAGAGACCCAGTACTTC CASSFPGLAGETQYF
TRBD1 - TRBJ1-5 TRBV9 TGTGCCAGCAGCTTCCGGGACAGGGGTCAGCCCCAGCATTTT CASSFRDRGQPQHF
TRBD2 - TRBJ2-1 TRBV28 TGTGCCAGCAGGTCCGAAGCGGGAGTGTTATACAATGAGCAGTTCTTC CASRSEAGVLYNEQFF
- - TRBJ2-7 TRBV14 TGTGCCAGCAGCCAAGGTCCCTACTACGAGCAGTACTTC CASSQGPYYEQYF
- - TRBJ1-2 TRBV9 TGTGCCAGCAGCCGGCTTAATCCGGTCCCAAACTATGGCTACACCTTC CASSRLNPVPNYGYTF
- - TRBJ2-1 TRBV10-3 TGTGCCATCAGTGAGGGTGGAAATTCCTACAATGAGCAGTTCTTC CAISEGGNSYNEQFF
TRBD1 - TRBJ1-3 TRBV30 TGTGCCTGGAGCAGGGGGCAATCTGGAAACACCATATATTTT CAWSRGQSGNTIYF
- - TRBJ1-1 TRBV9 TGTGCCAGCAGCGTAGATGGGAGTGAAGCTTTCTTT CASSVDGSEAFF
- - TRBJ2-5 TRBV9 TGTGCCAGCAGCGTAGTCTCGGGGACCCAGTACTTC CASSVVSGTQYF
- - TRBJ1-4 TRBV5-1 TGCGCCAGGTCTAATGAAAAACTGTTTTTT CARSNEKLFF
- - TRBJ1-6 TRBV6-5 TGTGCCAGCAGTTACTCGGGACGGAACAAAGTCCTCCACTTT CASSYSGRNKVLHF
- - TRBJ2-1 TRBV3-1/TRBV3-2 TGTGCCAGCAGCCAAGCGGGAGAGTCCTACAATGAGCAGTTCTTC CASSQAGESYNEQFF
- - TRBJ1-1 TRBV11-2 TGTGCCAGCAGCTTAAACTGGGGGGAAAACACTGAAGCTTTCTTT CASSLNWGENTEAFF
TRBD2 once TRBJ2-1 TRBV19 TGTGCCAGTAGTCCAAGGACTAGCGGGAAAAGTGAGCAGTTCTTC CASSPRTSGKSEQFF
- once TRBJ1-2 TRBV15 TGTGCCACCAGCAGAGAGGGCTCGAACTATGGCTACACCTTC CATSREGSNYGYTF
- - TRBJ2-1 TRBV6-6 TGTGCCAGCAGTTCCCCCTCCGATACTGAGAGATTCTTC CASSSPSDTERFF
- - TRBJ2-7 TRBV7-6 TGTGCCAGCAGCTTAGACGCCAGCGGACCCTACGAGCAGTACTTC CASSLDASGPYEQYF
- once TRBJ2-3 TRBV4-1 TGCGCCAGCAGCCAAGAGATTAGCACAGATACGCAGTATTTT CASSQEISTDTQYF
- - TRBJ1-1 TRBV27 TGTGCCAGCAGTTTGTATCCGGGTACTGAAGCTTTCTTT CASSLYPGTEAFF
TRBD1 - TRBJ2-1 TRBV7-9 TGTGCCAGCCGCTCGGACAGGGCTTACAATGAGCAGTTCTTC CASRSDRAYNEQFF
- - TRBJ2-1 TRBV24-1 TGTGCCACCAGTGACAGCTACGCGAGCTCCTACAATGAGCAGTTCTTC CATSDSYASSYNEQFF